What follows is one TCR beta chain and its context. The CDR3 is made up of 15 amino acids. Germline CDR1 is SGHAT and CDR2 is FQNNGV. Trimming at V came to 1 base and at J to 3 bases, leaving 4 bases not matched to a gene. This sample was included in a study of shared clonotypes between healthy human individuals. The table came from immunoSEQ multiplex PCR; TCRdb's copy has only in-frame clones and leaves some out. The data contain 2 million to 3 million clones, more than 90% of them singletons. This receptor was identified in a man younger than 30 in good health. The chain couples TRBV11-2 to TRBJ2-5, with 8 bases aligning to TRBD2. The sequenced material came from naive CD4+ T cells sorted from blood. This sample's subset: CD45RA+ positively selected. CDR3 loop: CASSLGGTRKETQYF. DNA for the CDR3: TGTGCCAGCAGCTTAGGGGGGACTAGAAAAGAGACCCAGTACTTC. Filled out from reference TRBV11-2 and TRBJ2-5, the complete variable domain reads EAGVAQSPRYKIIEKRQSVAFWCNPISGHATLYWYQQILGQGPKLLIQFQNNGVVDDSQLPKDRFSAERLKGVDSTLKIQPAKLEDSAVYLCASSLGGTRKETQYFGPGTRLLVL.